This is a list of T cell receptor beta chains from one sample in a study of T cells in Graves' hyperthyroidism and ophthalmopathy. TCRdb re-called the multiplex PCR reads through MiXCR, storing one row per CDR3 protein. The sample consists of around 580,000 distinct CDR3 sequences, roughly 50% of them appearing once. The specimen was peripheral blood or thyroid tissue (not recorded which). The receptors derive from a woman between 18 and 29 years old with Graves' hyperthyroidism. CDR3s include the opening cysteine and the closing phenylalanine or tryptophan. The D gene is left open where the match is weak. Rows may omit the clone size; those that give it use once, few, many or a size class.

TGTGCCAGCAGTGAGGAGAACAGGGGGCAAGCTTTCTTT,CASSEENRGQAFF,TRBJ1-1,-,TRBD1,TRBV2
TGTGCCAGCACGTTTCGGGTTCCCGAACGGACTGAAGCTTTC,CASTFRVPERTEAF,TRBJ2-6,-,-,TRBV7-2
TGTGCCAGTGGGGACAGAGGGACAGATACGCAGTATTTT,CASGDRGTDTQYF,TRBJ2-3,few,TRBD1,TRBV19
TGTGCCACCAGAGGACAGGGGACCCGGGGTTCACCCCTCCACTTT,CATRGQGTRGSPLHF,TRBJ1-6,many,TRBD1,TRBV15
TGTGCCAGCAGTTCCATACTCGAAACAGGGGGCGAAAAACTGTTTTTT,CASSSILETGGEKLFF,TRBJ1-4,many,TRBD1,TRBV6-5
TGTGCCAGCAGTGATTACGGGGCAAAGAACACTGAAGCTTTCTTT,CASSDYGAKNTEAFF,TRBJ1-1,-,-,TRBV25-1
TGTGCCAGCAGATCACAGGAGACCTACGAGCAGTACTTC,CASRSQETYEQYF,TRBJ2-7,-,-,TRBV6-6
TGTGCCAGTAGTGCATACCCTCGGGAGAGAGAGACCCAGTACTTC,CASSAYPRERETQYF,TRBJ2-5,many,-,TRBV19
TGCAGTGCTAGAGATACGGGGTTTTATGAAAAACTGTTTTTT,CSARDTGFYEKLFF,TRBJ1-4,many,-,TRBV20-1
TGTGCCAGCAGCGTAGAGAAGGACTTC,CASSVEKDF,TRBJ2-7,-,-,TRBV7-2
TGTGCCAGCAGCTCATACGGACAGGGGGGTGAGCAGTACTTC,CASSSYGQGGEQYF,TRBJ2-7,-,TRBD1,TRBV11-2
TGCAGCGTTGTAGTAGAGAACGAGCAGTACTTC,CSVVVENEQYF,TRBJ2-7,-,-,TRBV29-1
TGCAGTGCTAGGGCCGGACGGCGCCTTAACTATGGCTACACCTTC,CSARAGRRLNYGYTF,TRBJ1-2,many,-,TRBV20-1
TGTGCCAGCAGCGCCCCCAGGTTAAGATCACAAGAGACCCAGTACTTC,CASSAPRLRSQETQYF,TRBJ2-5,few,-,TRBV7-2
TGTGCCAGCAGCCTGCGAGCAGGGCTGGGCAATCAGCCCCAGCATTTT,CASSLRAGLGNQPQHF,TRBJ1-5,-,-,TRBV7-2
TGCAGCGTCTTACACAGTGATTTCAACAATCAGCCCCAGCATTTT,CSVLHSDFNNQPQHF,TRBJ1-5,many,-,TRBV29-1
TGTGCCAGCAGCCCCGTGGAGACGGCCTACGAGCAGTACTTC,CASSPVETAYEQYF,TRBJ2-7,many,-,TRBV7-9
TGTGCCCGAAACACTGAAGCTTTCTTT,CARNTEAFF,TRBJ1-1,-,-,TRBV19
TGTGCCAGCAGTGAAGCGCTTCCCGGGGAAGGAAACACCATATATTTT,CASSEALPGEGNTIYF,TRBJ1-3,-,-,TRBV2
TGCGCCAGCAGCCACGGGAAGTTCGACGAGCAGTACTTC,CASSHGKFDEQYF,TRBJ2-7,few,-,TRBV4-3
TGCGCCAGCAGCTTCTCGACAGGTGTCTCTGGAAACACCATATATTTT,CASSFSTGVSGNTIYF,TRBJ1-3,many,-,TRBV5-1
TGTGCCAGCAGCTTAGGGGCAGGGGGCGGATATGGCTACACCTTC,CASSLGAGGGYGYTF,TRBJ1-2,-,TRBD1,TRBV7-6
TGTGCCAGCAGCCTCCCCGGGGGCCTGTACGAGCAGTACTTC,CASSLPGGLYEQYF,TRBJ2-7,once,-,TRBV7-9
TGCGCCAGCAGCAAGGGACAGGGGATGAGCACAGATACGCAGTATTTC,CASSKGQGMSTDTQYF,TRBJ2-5,-,TRBD1,TRBV5-1
TGTGCCAGCAGCCCTGACACCGGGCATAACGATTCACCCCTCCACTTT,CASSPDTGHNDSPLHF,TRBJ1-6,-,-,TRBV7-3
TGTGCCAGCAGTGAAAGCCCCCCGGGGAATTCCTATGGAAACACCATATATTTT,CASSESPPGNSYGNTIYF,TRBJ1-3,many,-,TRBV2
TGTGCCAGCAGCTTATCCGGCAGCTCTGGGGCCAACGTCCTGACTTTC,CASSLSGSSGANVLTF,TRBJ2-6,-,-,TRBV7-3